The 26 T cell receptor beta chains presented below share a single source sample, sequenced in a study of Tregs in tolerant kidney transplant recipients. Data came from immunoSEQ multiplex PCR; TCRdb stores just in-frame clones and leaves some out. This table has about 77,000 clones, roughly 98% appearing once. This specimen consisted of CD4+ T cells from blood, obtained before the transplant. The receptor source for this set is a human donor who received a combined kidney and bone marrow transplant.

The V and J genes are TRBV5-5 and TRBJ1-3; 7 nucleotides align to TRBD1. Germline CDR1 is SGHKS and CDR2 is YYEKEE (reference sequence). The CDR3 covers 18 residues. The ends lost 0 bases at V and 0 bases at J; junction bases unmatched: 9. The CDR3 coding sequence is TGTGCCAGCAGCTTGGTACCCCGGACAGGACGCTCTGGAAACACCATATATTTT. Residues: CASSLVPRTGRSGNTIYF.

The gene calls are TRBV6-5 and TRBJ2-7; D is possibly TRBD2 (6 bases). The CDR3 consists of 14 residues. The germline gives CDR1 MNHEY, CDR2 SVGAGI. Trimming stripped 0 bases from V and 4 bases from J, with 10 bases between. CDR3 sequence: CASSYSIGGYEQYF. In DNA, the CDR3 is TGTGCCAGCAGTTACTCGATCGGGGGTTACGAGCAGTACTTC.

This clone was recorded only once. This chain links TRBV10-3 with TRBJ2-5, with 10 bases fitting TRBD2. The germline V gene has CDR1 ENHRY and CDR2 SYGVKD. After removal of 11 bases from V and 5 bases from J, the junction contained 5 bases not matched to a gene. The CDR3 is 12 residues long. The CDR3 here is CASSGRVETQYF. CDR3 bases: TGTGCCTCGAGCGGGAGGGTGGAGACCCAGTACTTC.

V and J are TRBV29-1 and TRBJ1-2, with TRBD1 identical over 7 bases. Per germline, CDR1 SQVTM and CDR2 ANQGSEA. V shed 4 bases, J shed 1 base, and the junction held 9 bases outside the gene matches. CDR3 length: 15 amino acids. CDR3 sequence: CSVVVRGRNNYGYTF. The CDR3, as DNA: TGCAGCGTTGTTGTTAGGGGGCGGAATAACTATGGCTACACCTTC.

This clone was seen just once. The V and J genes are TRBV11-2 and TRBJ2-1, with 9 bases aligning to TRBD2. CDR1 SGHAT and CDR2 FQNNGV come from the germline V gene. V gave up 3 bases and J gave up 4 bases; unmatched junction bases: 4. The CDR3 spans 15 residues. The CDR3 spells CASSFSSGVYNEQFF. The DNA for the CDR3 is TGTGCCAGCAGCTTTTCTAGCGGGGTTTACAATGAGCAGTTCTTC.

V is TRBV7-2 and J is TRBJ2-1; TRBD2 agrees at 9 bases. Unmatched junction bases numbered 11, after V lost 4 bases and J lost 4 bases. The CDR3 has 17 amino acids. Germline CDR1 reads SGHTA; CDR2 reads FQGNSA. CDR3 DNA sequence: TGTGCCAGCAGCTCCCCCCGCGGGAGGGCCAGGTACAATGAGCAGTTCTTC. This encodes CASSSPRGRARYNEQFF.

The chain has TRBV25-1 and TRBJ1-1; D gene uncertain. V was cut by 4 bases and J by 0 bases, with 6 bases left in between. Germline CDR1 is MGHDK and CDR2 is SYGVNS. The CDR3 length is 13 residues. The CDR3 nucleotides read TGTGCCAGCAGTGGTGACTTGAACACTGAAGCTTTCTTT. This encodes CASSGDLNTEAFF.

The V call is TRBV28, the J call TRBJ2-5; the match to TRBD1 covers 8 bases. The CDR3 is 14 amino acids. CDR1 and CDR2 from the germline V gene are MDHEN and SYDVKM. V lost 6 bases to trimming and J lost 6 bases; unmatched junction nucleotides: 9. For the CDR3, the DNA is TGTGCCAGCAGCGCCACCCCCAGGGGGCAGACCCAGTACTTC. Translation gives CASSATPRGQTQYF.

The V and J genes are TRBV18 and TRBJ2-1; 9 nucleotides align to TRBD1. CDR1 and CDR2 (germline): KGHSH, LQKENI. The CDR3 length is 16 residues. V lost 4 bases, J lost 6 bases, and 10 bases stayed unmatched. The CDR3 DNA sequence: TGTGCCAGCTCACAAAGCCCCGGGACAGGGCCCAATGAGCAGTTCTTC. As protein: CASSQSPGTGPNEQFF.

The J gene is TRBJ1-1, the V gene TRBV28; 9 bases line up with TRBD1. The germline V gene has CDR1 MDHEN and CDR2 SYDVKM. The J segment lost 1 base and the V segment lost 3 bases, leaving 0 bases of the junction unmatched. The length of the CDR3 is 14 residues. The CDR3 DNA follows: TGTGCCAGCAGTTTGGACAGGGGGAACACTGAAGCTTTCTTT. Translated: CASSLDRGNTEAFF. Supplemented by reference TRBV28 and TRBJ1-1, the full variable domain reads DVKVTQSSRYLVKRTGEKVFLECVQDMDHENMFWYRQDPGLGLRLIYFSYDVKMKEKGDIPEGYSVSREKKERFSLILESASTNQTSMYLCASSLDRGNTEAFFGQGTRLTVV.

The chain joins TRBV4-2 to TRBJ2-7; the D gene is possibly TRBD2 (7 bases). Germline V gene lookup returns CDR1 LGHNA and CDR2 YNFKEQ. V dropped 1 base and J dropped 0 bases, with 10 bases sitting between them. This CDR3 region has 15 residues. CDR3 DNA sequence: TGTGCCAGCAGCCAAGTGGGGGGGCCCTCCTACGAGCAGTACTTC. Its translation: CASSQVGGPSYEQYF.

The chain is built from TRBV6-5 and TRBJ1-1, with 9 bases lining up with TRBD1. With 5 bases clipped from V and 5 bases from J, the junction kept 6 bases outside the gene matches. Germline V gene sequence: CDR1 MNHEY, CDR2 SVGAGI. The CDR3 length is 14 residues. For the CDR3, the DNA is TGTGCCAGCAGTCGAGCGACAGGGGGAACTGAAGCTTTCTTT. Translation gives CASSRATGGTEAFF.

The V gene is TRBV15, the J gene TRBJ2-3; 8 bases agree with TRBD2. V shed 0 bases and J 2 bases; nucleotides not matched to a gene: 7. This CDR3 has 17 amino acids. Germline loops: CDR1 LNHNV, CDR2 YYDKDF (reference sequence). The CDR3 sequence is CATSRDLAGGLTDTQYF. The CDR3 DNA reads as TGTGCCACCAGCAGAGATTTGGCGGGGGGACTCACAGATACGCAGTATTTT.

The chain links TRBV19 to TRBJ1-6, with 7 bases that match TRBD1. Losses at the gene ends were 1 base for V and 3 bases for J; bases not matched to a gene: 6. The CDR3 extends over 17 amino acids. Germline lookup yields CDR1 LNHDA and CDR2 SQIVND (reference sequence). The CDR3 DNA reads TGTGCCAGTAGTATAGCCGGGACAGTTAACTATAATTCACCCCTCCACTTT. Its translation is CASSIAGTVNYNSPLHF.

The chain employs TRBV7-2 and TRBJ1-4; 8 bases align to TRBD1. V trimming: 5 bases; J trimming: 7 bases; junction bases outside the gene matches: 9. CDR1 is SGHTA, CDR2 FQGNSA, per germline. CDR3 length equals 15 residues. CDR3 DNA sequence: TGTGCCAGCAGCCCCCAGACAGGGGTGGGTGAAAAACTGTTTTTT. This translates into CASSPQTGVGEKLFF.

The rearrangement uses TRBV4-2 and TRBJ1-4; no clear D gene. V dropped 3 bases and J dropped 3 bases, with 5 bases sitting between them. CDR1 LGHNA and CDR2 YNFKEQ come from the germline V gene. This CDR3 has 13 residues. The CDR3 DNA sequence: TGTGCCAGCAGCCAGAGGTCTAATGAAAAACTGTTTTTT. Amino acids: CASSQRSNEKLFF.

The chain recombines TRBV27 with TRBJ1-2; 8 bases match TRBD1. The V gene's germline CDR1 is MNHEY and CDR2 SMNVEV (reference sequence). The CDR3 length is 14 residues. With V trimmed by 4 bases and J by 2 bases, 3 bases remained unmatched. CDR3 in amino acids: CASSSGGQNYGYTF. CDR3 nucleotide sequence: TGTGCCAGCAGTTCAGGGGGCCAGAACTATGGCTACACCTTC.

The gene calls are TRBV5-1 and TRBJ2-5; 9 bases fit TRBD2. V lost 0 bases to trimming and J lost 4 bases; unmatched junction nucleotides: 4. There are 15 residues in the CDR3. Germline CDR1 reads SGHRS; CDR2 reads YFSETQ. The CDR3 spells CASSLGLAEGETQYF. CDR3 nucleotides: TGCGCCAGCAGCTTGGGACTAGCGGAGGGAGAGACCCAGTACTTC.

The rearrangement links TRBV6-5 to TRBJ2-6; D is ambiguous. CDR1 MNHEY and CDR2 SVGAGI come from the germline V gene. The V end was cut by 5 bases, the J end by 4 bases, with 6 bases between. This CDR3 is 13 amino acids long. The CDR3 protein is CASSVRGANVLTF. The DNA of the CDR3 is TGTGCCAGCAGTGTACGGGGGGCCAACGTCCTGACTTTC.

V gene TRBV7-2 combines with J gene TRBJ2-2, with 11 bases lining up with TRBD2. V lost 3 bases, J lost 7 bases, and 4 bases stayed unmatched. CDR3 length: 15 residues. CDR1 is SGHTA, CDR2 FQGNSA, per germline. CDR3 protein: CASSLGLADIGELFF. CDR3 DNA sequence: TGTGCCAGCAGCTTGGGACTAGCGGACATCGGGGAGCTGTTTTTT.

The CDR3 reads CASSPQVPGGRHEQFF. CDR3 sequence (DNA): TGTGCCAGCTCACCACAGGTTCCGGGAGGGCGTCATGAGCAGTTCTTC. This chain uses TRBV18 with TRBJ2-1; 8 bases map to TRBD2. The CDR3 extends over 16 amino acids. Germline V gene sequence: CDR1 KGHSH, CDR2 LQKENI. V shed 1 base and J 8 bases; nucleotides not matched to a gene: 10.

The rearrangement links TRBV9 to TRBJ2-3, with 9 bases lining up with TRBD2. V gave up 0 bases and J gave up 3 bases; unmatched junction bases: 8. Germline V gene data show CDR1 as SGDLS and CDR2 as YYNGEE. This CDR3 has 17 residues. CDR3 region: CASSVGDRRGGTDTQYF. CDR3 DNA: TGTGCCAGCAGCGTAGGAGACAGGCGGGGGGGGACAGATACGCAGTATTTT.

V gene TRBV7-2 combines with J gene TRBJ2-2, with TRBD1 as a possible D gene (5 bases). CDR1 and CDR2 (germline): SGHTA, FQGNSA. V was cut by 0 bases and J by 8 bases, with 16 bases left in between. The CDR3 has 16 residues. CDR3 amino acids: CASSLAWQGRGGELFF. CDR3 DNA: TGTGCCAGCAGCTTAGCCTGGCAGGGTAGGGGTGGGGAGCTGTTTTTT. Full variable domain (outside the CDR3, taken from reference TRBV7-2 and TRBJ2-2): GAGVSQSPSNKVTEKGKDVELRCDPISGHTALYWYRQSLGQGLEFLIYFQGNSAPDKSGLPSDRFSAERTGGSVSTLTIQRTQQEDSAVYLCASSLAWQGRGGELFFGEGSRLTVL.

The chain joins TRBV28 to TRBJ1-2; no reliable D call. The CDR3 spans 12 residues. Trimming pared 2 bases from V and 8 bases from J, leaving 9 bases between. CDR1 and CDR2 (germline): MDHEN, SYDVKM. Written as DNA, the CDR3 is TGTGCCAGCAGTTTAAGGCCGAGGGGCTACACCTTC. It specifies CASSLRPRGYTF.

In this sample, this clone turned up once. The gene calls are TRBV2 and TRBJ1-6, with D perhaps matching TRBD1 (6 bases). CDR3 size: 13 residues. CDR1 SNHLY and CDR2 FYNNEI come from the germline V gene. V was cut by 4 bases and J by 10 bases, with 11 bases left in between. The CDR3 region has the DNA TGTGCCAGCAGTGTTGCAGGGGACTCACCCCTCCACTTT. Translating it yields CASSVAGDSPLHF.

The rearrangement links TRBV7-9 to TRBJ1-2, with D unresolved. CDR3 length: 11 amino acids. Trimming pared 5 bases from V and 4 bases from J, leaving 5 bases between. Germline V gene data show CDR1 as SEHNR and CDR2 as FQNEAQ (reference sequence). This chain's CDR3 is CASSGSYGYTF. The CDR3 DNA reads TGTGCCAGCAGCGGTAGCTATGGCTACACCTTC.